This is a list of T cell receptor beta chains from one sample in a study of a mutant IDH1 vaccine in newly diagnosed glioma. No antigen has been assigned to these receptors. Method: immunoSEQ multiplex PCR; TCRdb's copy keeps in-frame clones and lacks some. The sample includes tens of thousands of clones, about four fifths of them seen just once. This sample comprised PBMCs, obtained from a glioma patient whose treatment included an IDH1 peptide vaccine. All receptors come from a woman aged 50 to 65 with glioma. The conserved cysteine and the conserved F or W are not part of the CDR3 here. Where a row states a size, it is once, few, many or the class of an expanded clone; other rows omit it.

cdr3_length: 12; clone_size: -; v_call: TRBV14; cdr3_aa: ASSQLGGAGGYT
cdr3_length: 14; clone_size: -; v_call: TRBV18; cdr3_aa: ASSPVSESSGGGYT
cdr3_length: 11; clone_size: -; v_call: TRBV6-5; cdr3_aa: ASSPDRFYGYT
cdr3_length: 12; clone_size: -; v_call: TRBV4-3; cdr3_aa: ASAWSGVGNTIY
cdr3_length: 14; clone_size: -; v_call: TRBV5-6; cdr3_aa: ASSSPGQGDRYGYT
cdr3_length: 12; clone_size: few; v_call: TRBV6-1; cdr3_aa: ASSVSGQDYGYT
cdr3_length: 13; clone_size: -; v_call: TRBV7-2; cdr3_aa: ASSPGHYNTDTQY
cdr3_length: 13; clone_size: -; v_call: TRBV19; cdr3_aa: ASSPDRVGNQPQH
cdr3_length: 13; clone_size: once; v_call: TRBV5-1; cdr3_aa: ASSLNLAGGETQY
cdr3_length: 11; clone_size: -; v_call: TRBV29-1; cdr3_aa: SVDAQGTDTQY
cdr3_length: 11; clone_size: -; v_call: TRBV7-9; cdr3_aa: ASSREGQQPQH
cdr3_length: 16; clone_size: few; v_call: TRBV7-3; cdr3_aa: ASSSHYRTGAIGYGYT
cdr3_length: 14; clone_size: -; v_call: TRBV7-2; cdr3_aa: ASSFDLLRTGGEQY
cdr3_length: 12; clone_size: -; v_call: TRBV4-3; cdr3_aa: ASSQAWGNQPQH
cdr3_length: 12; clone_size: -; v_call: TRBV5-8; cdr3_aa: ASSLGGMDYEQY
cdr3_length: 12; clone_size: -; v_call: TRBV30; cdr3_aa: AWRTQGANYGYT
cdr3_length: 12; clone_size: once; v_call: TRBV9; cdr3_aa: ASSGGQGANEQY
cdr3_length: 10; clone_size: few; v_call: TRBV5-1; cdr3_aa: ASSPDREPAF
cdr3_length: 13; clone_size: few; v_call: TRBV6-1; cdr3_aa: ASSEMAVVGDTQY
cdr3_length: 15; clone_size: -; v_call: TRBV27; cdr3_aa: ASSSYLSGKRGYGYT
cdr3_length: 14; clone_size: -; v_call: TRBV19; cdr3_aa: ATKDWTALENTEAF
cdr3_length: 11; clone_size: -; v_call: TRBV27; cdr3_aa: ASSWAAGQPQH
cdr3_length: 11; clone_size: -; v_call: TRBV4-2; cdr3_aa: ASSLGGDQPQH
cdr3_length: 12; clone_size: -; v_call: TRBV10-1; cdr3_aa: ASSERREGDEQY
cdr3_length: 12; clone_size: -; v_call: TRBV5-1; cdr3_aa: ASSSQDRHNEQF
cdr3_length: 13; clone_size: -; v_call: TRBV6-1; cdr3_aa: ASSEAGGPMETQY
cdr3_length: 13; clone_size: -; v_call: TRBV5-6; cdr3_aa: ASSLVVGAGNEQF
cdr3_length: 13; clone_size: -; v_call: TRBV5-1; cdr3_aa: ASSFGQGDAETQY
cdr3_length: 14; clone_size: -; v_call: TRBV4-3; cdr3_aa: ASSQDFPSGAETQY
cdr3_length: 13; clone_size: -; v_call: TRBV9; cdr3_aa: ASSVSDDSNQPQH
cdr3_length: 12; clone_size: -; v_call: TRBV10-3; cdr3_aa: AISEPEGGTEAF
cdr3_length: 13; clone_size: -; v_call: TRBV6-4; cdr3_aa: ASSETQGFGYGYT
cdr3_length: 10; clone_size: once; v_call: TRBV6-5; cdr3_aa: ASVDSIYGYT
cdr3_length: 11; clone_size: -; v_call: TRBV5-4; cdr3_aa: ASSPPRGEMQY
cdr3_length: 8; clone_size: -; v_call: TRBV9; cdr3_aa: ASSGRENT
cdr3_length: 16; clone_size: -; v_call: TRBV6-1; cdr3_aa: ASSDLRTADLSGNTIY
cdr3_length: 13; clone_size: -; v_call: TRBV10-3; cdr3_aa: AISTGGDGNQPQH